This TCR beta chain comes out of a study of T cell responses to AZD1222 COVID-19 vaccine. Produced via immunoSEQ multiplex PCR; TCRdb's table is partial and in-frame only. The data contain roughly 97,000 clones, around 88% of them seen just once; the ten biggest clones take up 7.5%. The CDR3 has 14 residues. With 4 bases removed from V and 7 bases from J, the gap between germline ends came to 12 bases. Germline V gene sequence: CDR1 SGHTS, CDR2 YDEGEE. This clonotype was sampled from an adult in good health. Specimen: peripheral blood, collected on day 0 of AZD1222 vaccination. The J gene is TRBJ1-6, the V gene TRBV5-8; no firm D call. The CDR3: CASSPRVQNSPLHF. The DNA of the CDR3 is TGTGCCAGCAGCCCCCGGGTCCAGAATTCACCCCTCCACTTT.